The text below deals with one T cell receptor beta chain. This sample was taken from a study of blood T cell repertoires in COVID-19. Study-wide context: Samples representing acute and convalescent COVID-19 were sourced from the United States, Italy and Spain. Nucleic acid was either cDNA or gDNA, and it came from T cells, B-cell-depleted T cells, or PBMCs.

Authors' processing steps: It was from reference gene primer amplification that nucleated cell counts were estimated. Measured with immunoSEQ multiplex PCR; TCRdb has only the in-frame clones, and not every one. The V and J calls and the clone size are those of that table, but D and trimming were determined from the DNA. The table lists about 100,000 clones, 70% to 90% of them singletons, with 10% to 15% in the top ten. Germline CDR1 and CDR2: SGHAT and FQNNGV. The germline V and J ends were trimmed by 1 base and 6 bases, with 22 bases remaining between them. The CDR3 length is 18 residues. The receptor was isolated from a woman aged 55-69 years in a cohort sampled during active or convalescent COVID-19. The chain joins TRBV11-2 to TRBJ2-1; D might be TRBD2 (5 bases). Sequences were obtained from peripheral blood. The CDR3 is CASSLVGIGIRLANEQFF. In nucleotides, the CDR3 is TGTGCCAGCAGCTTAGTCGGGATTGGGATTAGACTGGCCAATGAGCAGTTCTTC.